This is a list of T cell receptor beta chains from one sample in a study of T cell repertoires in cytomegalovirus infection. TCRdb ran MiXCR on the reads and lists one entry per CDR3 protein. The sample includes almost 550,000 distinct CDR3 sequences, more than 15% of them seen just once. Sequenced sample: CD8+ T cells from PBMCs. Every receptor here comes from a human donor in good health (CMV status not recorded). Some clones in this sample may be carry-over from other donors' samples. The CDR3 runs from the conserved cysteine through the conserved F or W. A D gene is named only where the DNA matches it firmly.

>14|TRBV29-1|TRBJ2-1|NA
CSAMTGSSYNEQFF
>15|TRBV7-9|TRBJ1-6|NA
CASSTDRTPYITLHF
>11|TRBV29-1|TRBJ2-1|NA
CSGRQSNEQFF
>19|TRBV20-1|TRBJ1-2|NA
CSARDRPLKGGGSNYGYTF
>16|TRBV7-9|TRBJ1-1|NA
CASSSNVDSLLPEAFF
>15|TRBV6-6|TRBJ1-3|NA
CASSRTAVSGNTIYF
>14|TRBV19|TRBJ1-1|NA
CASSMSHVNTEAFF
>12|TRBV28|TRBJ2-1|NA
CASSPQVNEQFF
>13|TRBV19|TRBJ2-7|NA
CASSIFGGGEQYF
>12|TRBV27|TRBJ2-1|NA
CASVSSYNEQFF
>14|TRBV7-9|TRBJ2-1|NA
CASSPRVRPNEQFF
>17|TRBV7-9|TRBJ2-3|NA
CASSFARGPVAGDTQYF
>17|TRBV6-1|TRBJ2-3|NA
CASSEGGWAGATDTQYF
>17|TRBV5-4|TRBJ2-1|TRBD1
CASSPRQGRGSYNEQFF
>15|TRBV27|TRBJ1-2|NA
CASRQSILANYGYTF
>17|TRBV12-3/TRBV12-4|TRBJ2-6|NA
CASSLGASYSGANVLTF
>12|TRBV11-2|TRBJ1-1|NA
CASSAPTTKAFF
>12|TRBV4-1|TRBJ2-1|NA
CASSQGRGALIF
>16|TRBV7-7|TRBJ1-1|NA
CASSPFVGRRDTEAFF
>14|TRBV12-3/TRBV12-4|TRBJ2-1|NA
CASTPMGLRNEQFF
>14|TRBV6-1|TRBJ1-1|TRBD1
CASRSGQLYTEAFF
>15|TRBV4-3|TRBJ1-5|NA
CASTQATGPNQPQHF
>14|TRBV28|TRBJ2-5|NA
CASGTVGPQETQYF
>14|TRBV7-9|TRBJ2-2|NA
CASRSVVSTGELFF
>16|TRBV7-9|TRBJ2-2|NA
CASSLKDIGFTGELFF
>16|TRBV11-2|TRBJ1-2|NA
CASSLDPTVMNYGYTF
>13|TRBV7-2|TRBJ2-7|NA
CASSLDSAYEQYF
>15|TRBV7-6|TRBJ1-2|TRBD1
CASSSRDSQLYGYTF
>15|TRBV11-1|TRBJ2-1|TRBD1
CASSLGQGVSDEQFF
>11|TRBV30|TRBJ2-5|NA
CASDGRETQYF
>14|TRBV14|TRBJ2-7|TRBD2
CASSRTSGREEQYF
>19|TRBV28|TRBJ1-5|NA
CASSFEGTHSQPLNQPQHF
>15|TRBV27|TRBJ2-3|NA
CASSLKARKGDTQYF
>16|TRBV7-1|TRBJ2-5|TRBD2
CASSTSWGGGTEKQYF
>14|TRBV15|TRBJ2-1|NA
CATSRDTLSNEQFF
>16|TRBV28|TRBJ1-5|NA
CASGPARDYSNQPQHF
>14|TRBV4-1|TRBJ1-5|NA
CASSQKLGPQPQHF
>16|TRBV27|TRBJ2-7|NA
CASSASQGPRDYEQYF
>14|TRBV27|TRBJ2-3|NA
CASSSGQLTDTQYF
>14|TRBV12-3/TRBV12-4|TRBJ2-1|TRBD2
CASDYSGRVREQFF
>15|TRBV10-3|TRBJ2-7|NA
CAISTGVPGLYEQYF
>16|TRBV10-3|TRBJ2-3|TRBD2
CAISEASGGTTDTQYF